Listed below are T cell receptor beta chains from one sample, sequenced in a study of identical twins. TCRdb re-called the 5' RACE reads with MiXCR, one entry per CDR3 protein. The repertoire holds roughly 1,500,000 distinct CDR3 sequences, around 33% seen once, with about 0.25% in the top ten. Sequencing was done on a sample of cord blood. These receptors were obtained from a newborn girl in good health. Each CDR3 is given with its conserved first and last residue. D genes are given only for firm matches. Expanded clones get a size class; other rows say once, few or many, or leave the size out.

>-|-|TRBJ1-3|TRBV7-2
TGTGCCAGCAGCTTGGGGTCGACGGGAAACACCATATATTTT
CASSLGSTGNTIYF
>-|few|TRBJ2-3|TRBV20-1
TGCAGTGCTAGACCTGGGGACTCTAAAGATACGCAGTATTTT
CSARPGDSKDTQYF
>-|-|TRBJ1-4|TRBV28
TGTGCCAGCAGTGACATTTCTTGGGACAAAAATGAAAAACTGTTTTTT
CASSDISWDKNEKLFF
>-|many|TRBJ1-2|TRBV7-9
TGTGCCAGCAGCTTGGAAAAAAACGGGACGGAGACAGAATATGGCTACACCTTC
CASSLEKNGTETEYGYTF
>TRBD1|-|TRBJ2-3|TRBV19
TGTGCCAGTAGTATCGGGGACAGCCGCACAGATACGCAGTATTTT
CASSIGDSRTDTQYF
>-|-|TRBJ2-1|TRBV29-1
TGCAGCAGTCAGGGCACCTTATACAATGAGCAGTTCTTC
CSSQGTLYNEQFF
>TRBD2|-|TRBJ2-3|TRBV5-1
TGCGCCAGCAGCAACGGACTAGTAGGCGCAGATACGCAGTATTTT
CASSNGLVGADTQYF
>TRBD2|-|TRBJ2-1|TRBV25-1
TGTGCCAGCAGGACTAGCGGGATACGGAATGAGCAGTTCTTC
CASRTSGIRNEQFF
>-|-|TRBJ2-1|TRBV7-8
TGTGCCAGCAGCTTTCCCCTTAGCGGAGAGAGCTCCTACAATGAGCAGTTCTTC
CASSFPLSGESSYNEQFF
>-|-|TRBJ1-5|TRBV5-1
TGCGCCAGCAGCGCCTGGGGGGAGGATCAGCCCCAGCATTTT
CASSAWGEDQPQHF
>-|few|TRBJ1-2|TRBV20-1
TGCAGTGCTCCGACCGTTAACTATGGTTACACCTTC
CSAPTVNYGYTF
>TRBD1|few|TRBJ1-4|TRBV5-1
TGCGCCAGCAGCCACGGGACAGGGGGCGAAAAACTGTTTTTT
CASSHGTGGEKLFF
>-|few|TRBJ1-3|TRBV12-3/TRBV12-4
TGTGCCAGCAGTCCCACATGGGATGTGGCTGGAAACACCATATATTTT
CASSPTWDVAGNTIYF
>TRBD1|-|TRBJ1-1|TRBV6-1
TGTGCCAGCAGTCTTAGGGACCTCCGGGACAGGGGCCGATCGCCTCATGAAGCTTTCTTT
CASSLRDLRDRGRSPHEAFF
>TRBD1|-|TRBJ1-6|TRBV4-1
TGCGCCAGCAGCCAAGTCCGGGACAGGGGTTCACCCCTCCACTTT
CASSQVRDRGSPLHF
>TRBD1|-|TRBJ1-5|TRBV12-3/TRBV12-4
TGTGCCAGCAGTTTTTGGGGACAGGGAAGGAGCAATCAGCCCCAGCATTTT
CASSFWGQGRSNQPQHF
>-|-|TRBJ1-6|TRBV24-1
TGTGCCACCAGGGACCAGGGCTCCTATAATTCACCCCTCCACTTT
CATRDQGSYNSPLHF
>-|-|TRBJ2-5|TRBV7-2
TGTGCCAGCAGCTTAGTGTCTAGCCCGTACCAAGAGACCCAGTACTTC
CASSLVSSPYQETQYF
>-|few|TRBJ2-5|TRBV12-3/TRBV12-4
TGTGCCAGCCAAGTAGCCCCCGGATTAGCGGAGACCCAGTACTTC
CASQVAPGLAETQYF
>-|few|TRBJ2-7|TRBV5-1
TGCGCCAGCAGCCGATGGACAGCGCTAACCTACGAGCAGTACTTC
CASSRWTALTYEQYF
>TRBD2|-|TRBJ2-3|TRBV20-1
TGCAGTGCTACTGGACTAGCGGGCCCCACAGATACGCAGTATTTT
CSATGLAGPTDTQYF
>-|-|TRBJ1-4|TRBV6-5
TGTGCCAGCAGTTATGGGGGCCCTAGAGAAAAACTGTTTTTT
CASSYGGPREKLFF
>TRBD2|-|TRBJ2-1|TRBV18
TGTGCCAGCTCACTTCTAGCGGGGGCTTCTGGTGAGCAGTTCTTC
CASSLLAGASGEQFF
>TRBD2|once|TRBJ2-1|TRBV27
TGTGCCAGCAGTCCGGGACTAGGACTCTACGATGAGCAGTTCTTC
CASSPGLGLYDEQFF
>-|-|TRBJ2-5|TRBV7-2
TGTGCCAGCAGCGAACCGGACATTCGTAGGGCTGTGCAGTACTTC
CASSEPDIRRAVQYF
>-|-|TRBJ1-2|TRBV28
TGTGCCAGCAGTTTTAGTACCGGCTACACCTTC
CASSFSTGYTF
>-|many|TRBJ1-2|TRBV6-5
TGTGCCAGCAGTTACTCTACAGACTATGGCTACACCTTC
CASSYSTDYGYTF
>TRBD2|-|TRBJ2-7|TRBV29-1
TGCAGCGTGAGCGGGGGAGGTTACAATGAGCAGTACTTC
CSVSGGGYNEQYF
>TRBD1|few|TRBJ1-4|TRBV7-9
TGTGCCAGCAGCACCCGGGACAGGCGAGACCTATCTGCAACTAATGAAAAACTGTTTTTT
CASSTRDRRDLSATNEKLFF
>TRBD2|few|TRBJ2-1|TRBV6-1
TGTGCCAGCAAGGGGACTAGGGATGAGCAGTTCTTC
CASKGTRDEQFF
>-|-|TRBJ2-5|TRBV3-1
TGTGCCAGCAGCGCCTGGACTTTTAGGCAAGAGACCCAGTACTTC
CASSAWTFRQETQYF
>-|-|TRBJ2-7|TRBV6-1
TGTGCCAGCACAGACCGGCTCTCCGAGCAGTACTTC
CASTDRLSEQYF
>TRBD1|few|TRBJ2-7|TRBV28
TGTGCCAGCAGTTTACGGACAGGGCTGGGGTACGAGCAGTACTTC
CASSLRTGLGYEQYF
>TRBD1|-|TRBJ2-7|TRBV20-1
TGCAGTGCTAGAGTGGCAGGGGGCAACTACGAGCAGTACTTC
CSARVAGGNYEQYF
>-|once|TRBJ1-1|TRBV10-3
TGTGCCATCAAGGGGTCGGGGGCAACTGAAGCTTTCTTT
CAIKGSGATEAFF
>-|many|TRBJ2-7|TRBV5-1
TGCGCCAGCAGCTTGGCCGACACCTACGAGCAGTACTTC
CASSLADTYEQYF
>-|many|TRBJ2-7|TRBV3-1
TGTGCCAGCAGCCAAGGTAATGCAGGGTCCTACGAGCAGTACTTC
CASSQGNAGSYEQYF
>TRBD1|-|TRBJ1-2|TRBV19
TGTGCCAGTAAGCCGGGACAGGGTTACTATGGCTACACCTTC
CASKPGQGYYGYTF
>TRBD2|few|TRBJ2-1|TRBV27
TGTGCCAGCAGACTAGCGGCCCGCTACAATGAGCAGTTCTTC
CASRLAARYNEQFF
>-|few|TRBJ2-7|TRBV3-1
TGTGCCAGCAGCCACGGGGGCACCCCCTACGAGCAGTACTTC
CASSHGGTPYEQYF
>TRBD1|many|TRBJ1-2|TRBV12-3/TRBV12-4
TGTGCCAGCGCGACTCCGGGACAGGTTTATGGCTACACCTTC
CASATPGQVYGYTF
>-|-|TRBJ1-1|TRBV6-5
TGTGCCAGCAGAACCACTCAGGGGAGGTACACTGAAGCTTTCTTT
CASRTTQGRYTEAFF